This TCR beta chain was observed in a study of T cells in Graves' hyperthyroidism and ophthalmopathy. Study results and caveats: Blood samples included most of the expanded thyroid clonotypes exceeding 0.001. Separating ophthalmopathy from stable hyperthyroidism was achieved by a 13 V-J model.

This clonotype occurred many times. Its antigen is undetermined. From RNA transcripts, TCR beta CDR3 regions were amplified. During a first-round RT-PCR of the TCR CDR3, the HTBI primer set was used. A single record per CDR3 protein comes from TCRdb applying MiXCR to the multiplex PCR reads. In the table there are a few hundred thousand distinct CDR3 sequences, roughly an eighth of which are singletons. Reasons for excluding patients were uncontrolled infection, other autoimmune disease, pregnancy or lactation. Diagnostic decisions used clinical symptoms, serum thyroxine and TRAb, thyroid ultrasound and orbital computed tomography. Sequencing was carried out using blood. The TCR comes from a woman aged 40 to 55 with Graves' ophthalmopathy.

CDR3 sequence (DNA): TGTGCCAGCAGCTTAGTCACCTTCGACAGGGGGAACTATGGCTACACCTTC. Translation gives CASSLVTFDRGNYGYTF. The chain carries TRBV7-2 and TRBJ1-2; 9 nucleotides line up with TRBD1. The CDR3 loop spans 17 amino acids. Germline V gives CDR1 SGHTA, CDR2 FQGNSA. V dropped 1 base and J dropped 2; count of bases not matched to a gene: 8.